Detailed here is one T cell receptor beta chain. Its antigen is still unknown. This sample was included in a study of cytomegalovirus exposure and HLA in healthy donors. Study-wide results and limits: There were some public TCRs occurring in many donors, but most TCR sequences were rare.

The PCR had 60 Vbeta and 13 Jbeta primers. TCRdb's table, derived via immunoSEQ multiplex PCR, lists solely in-frame clones and lacks some. Of about 59,000 clones listed, approximately 83% are singletons. This receptor was obtained from a man between 40 and 49 years old in good health and CMV-seronegative. Input material: PBMCs.

The DNA for the CDR3 is TGCGCCAGCAAGTCGCCAGAGGAATCACCCCTCCACTTT. Protein product: CASKSPEESPLHF. V usage is TRBV10-2 and J usage is TRBJ1-6; D is uncertain. The CDR3 totals 13 residues. V was shortened by 7 bases and J by 10 bases, with 14 bases between the two germline ends. CDR1 and CDR2 from the germline V gene are WSHSY and SAAADI.